This T cell receptor (beta chain) was profiled in a study of blood T cell repertoires in COVID-19. As for the study in general: Sites in the United States, Italy and Spain provided acute and convalescent COVID-19 samples. PBMCs, B-cell-depleted T cells, or T cells provided the cDNA or gDNA that made up the material.

Trimming took 0 bases from V and 2 from J, leaving 7 bases between them. There are 14 residues in the CDR3. The germline V gene has CDR1 MNHEY and CDR2 SVGAGI. This table comes from immunoSEQ multiplex PCR, and its TCRdb copy is limited to in-frame clones, with some not included. The sample has roughly 20,000 clones, about 88% seen once. The source material was peripheral blood. The V gene is TRBV6-5, the J gene TRBJ2-5, with no clear D. The source is a human donor with active COVID-19. The donor label of this sample is uncertain. CDR3 region: CASSYSTLQETQYF. In DNA, the CDR3 is TGTGCCAGCAGTTACTCGACATTGCAAGAGACCCAGTACTTC.